Below, 22 T cell receptor beta chains from the same sample are listed, as sequenced in a study of blood T cells in healthy people across ages. The authors ran a second PCR of 7 to 11 cycles using a sample-barcoded 5' primer and a J-beta primer mix. Each CDR3 protein is one row after TCRdb ran MiXCR on the 5' RACE reads. The table records about 1.1 million distinct CDR3 sequences, less than 45% of them present only once. Material: blood. These receptors all come from a man younger than 35 in good health.

V and J are TRBV12-3 or TRBV12-4 and TRBJ1-1; no clear D. This CDR3 is 12 amino acids long. V lost 2 bases and J lost 4, with 5 bases in between. The CDR3 region is CASSLQTTEAFF. CDR3 DNA sequence: TGTGCCAGCAGTTTACAGACCACTGAAGCTTTCTTT.

On this clonotype itself: The junction shows a germline mismatch at one end, possibly a read error. J is TRBJ2-1 and V is TRBV5-1, with 9 nucleotides matching TRBD2. Per germline, CDR1 SGHRS and CDR2 YFSETQ. CDR3 size: 15 residues. The CDR3 DNA is TGCGCCGGCAGCTTGGGACTAGCAGGGGGCAATGAGCAGTTCTTC. Residues: CAGSLGLAGGNEQFF.

V gene TRBV20-1 combines with J gene TRBJ2-3, with TRBD2 identical over 8 bases. The germline V gene encodes CDR1 DFQATT and CDR2 SNEGSKA (reference sequence). This CDR3 has 14 amino acids. The J segment lost 6 bases and the V segment lost 5 bases, leaving 10 bases of the junction unmatched. CDR3 coding DNA: TGCAGTGCTCCCCGGGGGGGGACTGGGGATACGCAGTATTTT. Protein sequence: CSAPRGGTGDTQYF.

The chain uses TRBV25-1 and TRBJ1-2, with TRBD1 matching 7 bases. From germline, CDR1 is MGHDK and CDR2 SYGVNS. This CDR3 spans 15 amino acids. V was clipped by 2 bases and J by 7 bases; unmatched bases: 10. The CDR3 loop reads CASSEPGTAYRGYTF. The DNA of the CDR3 is TGTGCCAGCAGTGAACCCGGGACAGCATACCGTGGCTACACCTTC.

The V and J genes are TRBV4-1 and TRBJ1-6, with D possibly TRBD1 on 5 matching bases. This CDR3 spans 16 amino acids. The V and J ends lost 0 bases and 6 bases respectively, with 12 bases between them. Germline V gives CDR1 MGHRA, CDR2 YSYEKL. Written as DNA, the CDR3 is TGCGCCAGCAGCCAAGATAAGGGGAAAGTTAATTCACCCCTCCACTTT. It translates to CASSQDKGKVNSPLHF.

The chain joins TRBV20-1 to TRBJ1-1; D ambiguous. CDR3 length: 13 residues. CDR1 DFQATT and CDR2 SNEGSKA come from the germline V gene (reference sequence). V was pared by 0 bases and J by 7 bases, with 12 bases between. CDR3 amino acids: CSARDPRGSEAFF. DNA for the CDR3: TGCAGTGCTAGAGATCCGCGGGGAAGTGAAGCTTTCTTT.

The rearrangement links TRBV20-1 to TRBJ2-1; D could derive from TRBD1 or TRBD2 (5 bases each). The J call is uncertain, as TRBJ2-7 better fits the DNA end. Germline CDR1 reads DFQATT; CDR2 reads SNEGSKA (reference sequence). This CDR3 has 14 amino acids. In DNA, the CDR3 is TGCAGTGGGAGAAGAGGGCAGTGGGGGAATGAGCAGTACTTC. It encodes CSGRRGQWGNEQYF.

The chain couples TRBV25-1 to TRBJ2-2; D is undetermined. The CDR3 spans 12 residues. Germline-derived CDR1 and CDR2 are MGHDK and SYGVNS. V lost 1 base, J lost 8 bases, and 5 bases lay in between. Written as DNA, the CDR3 is TGTGCCAGCAGTGAATTAGGGGGGGAGCTGTTTTTT. Protein: CASSELGGELFF.

CDR3 DNA sequence: TGTGCCACCAGTCGGGACGGCCTAGGGGACTATGGCTACACCTTC. Translating gives CATSRDGLGDYGYTF. The chain couples TRBV24-1 to TRBJ1-2; tentatively, D is TRBD1 (5 bases). Germline CDR1 is KGHDR and CDR2 is SFDVKD. The CDR3 contains 15 residues. The ends were cut back, 6 bases at V and 3 bases at J, with 16 bases in the middle.

The chain is built from TRBV29-1 and TRBJ1-1, with 7 nucleotides matching TRBD1. The germline CDR1 and CDR2 sequences are SQVTM and ANQGSEA. This CDR3 comprises 15 residues. Losses at the gene ends were 4 bases for V and 4 bases for J; bases not matched to a gene: 12. CDR3 protein: CSVGRGLTRITEAFF. CDR3 bases: TGCAGCGTTGGGAGGGGGCTAACGAGGATCACTGAAGCTTTCTTT.

The chain is built from TRBV12-3 or TRBV12-4 and TRBJ2-5; D remains unclear. The J call may be mistaken, given a closer DNA end match to TRBJ2-7. This CDR3 comprises 12 residues. CDR3 in DNA: TGTGCCAGCAGTTTTGGGGAATCCGAGCAGTACTTC. It is translated as CASSFGESEQYF.

The V gene is TRBV2, the J gene TRBJ2-2; D is possibly TRBD2 (7 bases). V was trimmed by 7 bases and J by 0 bases, leaving 9 bases between them. Germline V CDR1 and CDR2: SNHLY, FYNNEI. This CDR3 has 14 amino acids. The CDR3 region has the DNA TGTGCCAGCAAGGGGGGGGCGAACACCGGGGAGCTGTTTTTT. Its protein product is CASKGGANTGELFF. Using reference TRBV2 and TRBJ2-2 for the parts outside the CDR3, the full variable domain is EPEVTQTPSHQVTQMGQEVILRCVPISNHLYFYWYRQILGQKVEFLVSFYNNEISEKSEIFDDQFSVERPDGSNFTLKIRSTKLEDSAMYFCASKGGANTGELFFGEGSRLTVL.

The chain couples TRBV20-1 to TRBJ1-6; no clear D. This CDR3 has 15 residues. The V gene's germline CDR1 is DFQATT and CDR2 SNEGSKA (reference sequence). V was trimmed by 0 bases and J by 7 bases, leaving 13 bases between them. For the CDR3, the DNA is TGCAGTGCTAGAGATTCTGGCAGTACGAATTCACCCCTCCACTTT. Amino acid sequence: CSARDSGSTNSPLHF.

The sample holds many counts of this clonotype. V usage is TRBV27 and J usage is TRBJ2-5, with TRBD2 as a possible D gene (5 bases). The V gene lost 4 bases and the J gene lost 5 bases, with 8 bases spanning the gap. This CDR3 is 12 amino acids long. CDR1 is MNHEY and CDR2 is SMNVEV in the germline V gene (reference sequence). The CDR3 loop reads CASSSPGETQYF. The CDR3 DNA reads as TGTGCCAGCAGTTCCCCGGGGGAGACCCAGTACTTC.

This rearrangement joins TRBV12-3 or TRBV12-4 to TRBJ1-1, with TRBD1 as a possible D gene (6 bases). The CDR3 contains 13 residues. V was pared by 6 bases and J by 7 bases, with 15 bases between. The CDR3 coding sequence is TGTGCCAGCAGCCAATCAGGGGCCTGTGAAGCTTTCTTT. Translated: CASSQSGACEAFF.

The rearrangement joins TRBV21-1 to TRBJ2-3; no DNA check was done on the table's D call, TRBD2. TRBV21-1 is listed as a pseudogene. This CDR3 region has 15 residues. The CDR3: CASSNERQAPDTQYF. The CDR3 region has the DNA TGTGCCAGCAGCAACGAACGGCAGGCCCCAGATACGCAGTATTTT.

In its sample, this clonotype was seen a few times. The J gene is TRBJ2-3, the V gene TRBV20-1, with a weak D call TRBD2 (7 bases). CDR3 length: 13 residues. Trimming took off 5 bases at V and 4 bases at J, with 13 bases between the two ends. Germline V gene data show CDR1 as DFQATT and CDR2 as SNEGSKA (reference sequence). CDR3 amino acids: CSAHGGAPDTQYF. CDR3 bases: TGCAGTGCTCATGGGGGGGCCCCAGATACGCAGTATTTT.

The chain joins TRBV6-1 to TRBJ1-1; 8 bases map to TRBD1. With 6 bases clipped from V and 6 bases from J, the junction kept 9 bases outside the gene matches. The germline V gene encodes CDR1 MNHNS and CDR2 SASEGT. The CDR3 loop spans 14 amino acids. CDR3: CASRELSQGAEAFF. The CDR3 DNA reads as TGTGCCAGCAGAGAGCTGTCACAGGGGGCTGAAGCTTTCTTT.

In DNA, the CDR3 is TGTGCCATCAGTGAGCCACCCAGACAGGGAAATGAAAAACTGTTTTTT. It specifies CAISEPPRQGNEKLFF. This chain connects TRBV10-3 to TRBJ1-4; 7 nucleotides match TRBD1. There are 16 residues in the CDR3. Looked up from germline, CDR1 is ENHRY and CDR2 is SYGVKD. V lost 2 bases to trimming and J lost 5 bases; unmatched junction nucleotides: 8.

CDR3 in DNA: TGCAGTGCTAGAGATCTAAGGGCAGGGACGAACACTGAAGCTTTCTTT. Residues: CSARDLRAGTNTEAFF. The J gene is TRBJ1-1, the V gene TRBV20-1; possibly TRBD1 for D (5 bases). With 0 bases removed from V and 1 base from J, the gap between germline ends came to 15 bases. This CDR3 has 16 residues. The germline V gene has CDR1 DFQATT and CDR2 SNEGSKA (reference sequence).

The J gene is TRBJ2-7, the V gene TRBV20-1, with 9 bases fitting TRBD2. The V segment lost 1 base and the J segment 7 bases; nucleotides outside the gene matches: 5. Per the germline V gene, CDR1 is DFQATT and CDR2 is SNEGSKA (reference sequence). CDR3 length: 13 residues. The CDR3 sequence is CSARGLAENEQYF. The CDR3 bases are TGCAGTGCTAGAGGACTAGCGGAAAATGAGCAGTACTTC.

Comment on this clonotype: This could be a read error, since a much larger clone is one nucleotide away. The chain links TRBV10-3 to TRBJ2-1; D tentatively reads TRBD1 or TRBD2 (6 bases each). This CDR3 contains 14 residues. V shed 2 bases and J shed 13 bases, with 18 bases lying between them. CDR1 is ENHRY, CDR2 SYGVKD, per germline. CDR3 bases: TGTGCCATCAGTGAGCAGGGGTCGGGAGAGACCCAGTTCTTC. Protein sequence: CAISEQGSGETQFF.